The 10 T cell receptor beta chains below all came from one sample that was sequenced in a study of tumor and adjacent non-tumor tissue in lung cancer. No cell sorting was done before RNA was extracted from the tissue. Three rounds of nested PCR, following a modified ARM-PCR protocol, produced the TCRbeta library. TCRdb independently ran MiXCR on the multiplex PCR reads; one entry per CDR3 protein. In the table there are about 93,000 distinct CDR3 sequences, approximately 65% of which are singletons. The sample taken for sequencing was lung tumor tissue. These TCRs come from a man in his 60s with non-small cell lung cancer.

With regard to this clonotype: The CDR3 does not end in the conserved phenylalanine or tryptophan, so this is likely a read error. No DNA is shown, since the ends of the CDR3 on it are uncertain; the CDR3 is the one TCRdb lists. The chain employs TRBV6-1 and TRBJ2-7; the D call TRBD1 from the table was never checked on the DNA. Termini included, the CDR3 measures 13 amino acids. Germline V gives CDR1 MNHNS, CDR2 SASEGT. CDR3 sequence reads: CASNPGGFYEEYL.

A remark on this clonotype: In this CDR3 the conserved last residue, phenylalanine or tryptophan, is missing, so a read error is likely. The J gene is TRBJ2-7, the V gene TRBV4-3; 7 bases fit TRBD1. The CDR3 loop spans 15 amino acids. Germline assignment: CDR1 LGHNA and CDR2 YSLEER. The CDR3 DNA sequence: TGCGCCAGCAGTCCACTCCGGACAGGCTCCGACGAGCAGTACCTC. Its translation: CASSPLRTGSDEQYL.

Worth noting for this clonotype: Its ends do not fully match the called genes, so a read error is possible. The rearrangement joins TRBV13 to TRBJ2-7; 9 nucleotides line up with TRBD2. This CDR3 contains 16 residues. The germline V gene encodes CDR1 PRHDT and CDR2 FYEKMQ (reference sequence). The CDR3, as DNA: TGTGCCAGCAGCGCTAACGCGGGGGGGCTGGTCTACGAGCAGTACTTT. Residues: CASSANAGGLVYEQYF.

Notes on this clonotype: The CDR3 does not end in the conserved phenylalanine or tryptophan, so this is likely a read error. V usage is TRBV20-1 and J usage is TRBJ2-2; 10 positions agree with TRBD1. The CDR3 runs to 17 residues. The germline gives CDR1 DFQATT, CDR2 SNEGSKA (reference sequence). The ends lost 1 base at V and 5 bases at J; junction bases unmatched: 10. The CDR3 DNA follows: TGCAGTGCTAGAGTACCATGGGACAGGGGTGCTACCGGGGAGCTGTTTCTT. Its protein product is CSARVPWDRGATGELFL.

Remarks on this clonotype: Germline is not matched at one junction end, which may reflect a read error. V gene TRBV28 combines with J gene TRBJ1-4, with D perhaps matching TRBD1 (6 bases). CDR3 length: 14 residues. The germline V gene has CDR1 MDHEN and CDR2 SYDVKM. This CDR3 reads CAISLGGGNEKLFF. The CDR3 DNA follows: TGTGCCATCAGTTTAGGAGGGGGTAATGAAAAGCTGTTTTTT.

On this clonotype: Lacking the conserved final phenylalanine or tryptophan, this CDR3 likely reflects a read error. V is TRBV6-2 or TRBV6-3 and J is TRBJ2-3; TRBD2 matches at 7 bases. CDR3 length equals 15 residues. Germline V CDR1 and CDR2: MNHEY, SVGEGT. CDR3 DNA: TGTGCGACCTCTGGCGGGAGTACTGGCACGGATACGCAGTATCTT. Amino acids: CATSGGSTGTDTQYL.

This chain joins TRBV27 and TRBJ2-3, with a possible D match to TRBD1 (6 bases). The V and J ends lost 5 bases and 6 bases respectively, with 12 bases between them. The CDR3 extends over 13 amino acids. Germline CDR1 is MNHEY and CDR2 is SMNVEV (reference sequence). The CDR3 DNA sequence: TGTGCCAGCAGTCCCTGGGGGCGTGATACGCAGTATTTT. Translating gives CASSPWGRDTQYF.

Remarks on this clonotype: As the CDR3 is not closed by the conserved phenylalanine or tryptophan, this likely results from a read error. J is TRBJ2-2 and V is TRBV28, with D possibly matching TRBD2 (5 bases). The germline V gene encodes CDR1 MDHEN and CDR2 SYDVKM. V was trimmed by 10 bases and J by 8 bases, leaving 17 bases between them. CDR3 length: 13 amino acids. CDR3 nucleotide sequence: TGTGCCACCCCGTCGGGAAGCACTGGGGAGCTGTTTTAT. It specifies CATPSGSTGELFY.

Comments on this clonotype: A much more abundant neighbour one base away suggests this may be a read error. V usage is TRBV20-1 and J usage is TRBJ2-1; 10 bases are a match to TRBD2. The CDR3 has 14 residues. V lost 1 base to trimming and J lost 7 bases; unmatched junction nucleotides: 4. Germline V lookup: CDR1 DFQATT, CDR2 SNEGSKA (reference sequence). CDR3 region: CSARGISGRNEQFF. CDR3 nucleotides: TGCAGTGCTAGAGGGATTAGCGGGAGGAATGAGCAGTTCTTC.

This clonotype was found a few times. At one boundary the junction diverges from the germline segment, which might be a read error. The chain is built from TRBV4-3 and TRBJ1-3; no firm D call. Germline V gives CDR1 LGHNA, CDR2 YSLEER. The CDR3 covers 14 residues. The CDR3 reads CANSQELSGSTIYF. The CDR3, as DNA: TGCGCCAACAGCCAAGAGTTATCTGGAAGCACCATATATTTT.